Described below is a single T cell receptor beta chain sequence and its context. Produced via immunoSEQ multiplex PCR; TCRdb's table is partial and in-frame only. Seen here are approximately 97,000 clones, approximately 89% observed once, and the top ten hold 20%. This sample is part of a study of blood T cell repertoires in COVID-19. Study details: The cDNA or gDNA used as material had been derived from T cells, B-cell-depleted T cells, or PBMCs.

V shed 6 bases and J shed 5 bases, with 11 bases lying between them. Germline CDR1 KGHSH, CDR2 LQKENI. The length of the CDR3 is 12 residues. The sequencing input was peripheral blood. The chain has TRBV18 and TRBJ2-7; D call uncertain. The TCR was taken from a human donor in a cohort sampled during active COVID-19. The CDR3 DNA sequence: TGTGCCAGCTCCCAACCTCCAGACGAGCAGTACTTC. Its protein is CASSQPPDEQYF.